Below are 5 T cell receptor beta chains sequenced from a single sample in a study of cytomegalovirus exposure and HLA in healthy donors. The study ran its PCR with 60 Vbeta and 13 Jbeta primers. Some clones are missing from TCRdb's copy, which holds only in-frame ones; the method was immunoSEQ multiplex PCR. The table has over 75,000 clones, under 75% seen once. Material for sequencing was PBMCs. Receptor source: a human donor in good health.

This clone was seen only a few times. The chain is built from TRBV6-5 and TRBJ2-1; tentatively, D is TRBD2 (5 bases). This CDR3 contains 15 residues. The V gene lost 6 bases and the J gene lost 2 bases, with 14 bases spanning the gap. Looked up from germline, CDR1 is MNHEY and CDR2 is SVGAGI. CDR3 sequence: CASSLSGSAYNEQFF. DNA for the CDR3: TGTGCCAGCAGCTTGTCGGGGTCAGCCTACAATGAGCAGTTCTTC.

The chain's CDR3 is CASSLPGASTEAFF. Here the CDR3 DNA reads TGTGCCAGCAGCTTACCAGGGGCCAGCACTGAAGCTTTCTTT. V usage is TRBV5-6 and J usage is TRBJ1-1, with a possible D match to TRBD1 (6 bases). V was shortened by 2 bases and J by 4 bases, with 12 bases between the two germline ends. Per germline, CDR1 SGHDT and CDR2 YYEEEE. The CDR3 totals 14 residues.

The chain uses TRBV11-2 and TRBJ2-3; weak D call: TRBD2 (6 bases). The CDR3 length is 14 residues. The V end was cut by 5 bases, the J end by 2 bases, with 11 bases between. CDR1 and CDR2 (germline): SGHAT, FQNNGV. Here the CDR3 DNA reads TGTGCCAGCAGCCCTGGGGGGTTCACAGATACGCAGTATTTT. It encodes CASSPGGFTDTQYF. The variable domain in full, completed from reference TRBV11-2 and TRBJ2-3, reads EAGVAQSPRYKIIEKRQSVAFWCNPISGHATLYWYQQILGQGPKLLIQFQNNGVVDDSQLPKDRFSAERLKGVDSTLKIQPAKLEDSAVYLCASSPGGFTDTQYFGPGTRLTVL.

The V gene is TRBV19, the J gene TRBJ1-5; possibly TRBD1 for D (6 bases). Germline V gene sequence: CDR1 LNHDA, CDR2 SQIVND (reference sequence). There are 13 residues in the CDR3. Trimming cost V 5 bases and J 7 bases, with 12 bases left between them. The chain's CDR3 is CASSSRGEQPQHF. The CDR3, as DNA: TGTGCCAGTAGTTCCAGGGGTGAACAGCCCCAGCATTTT. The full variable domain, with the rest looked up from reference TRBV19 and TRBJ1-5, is DGGITQSPKYLFRKEGQNVTLSCEQNLNHDAMYWYRQDPGQGLRLIYYSQIVNDFQKGDIAEGYSVSREKKESFPLTVTSAQKNPTAFYLCASSSRGEQPQHFGDGTRLSIL.

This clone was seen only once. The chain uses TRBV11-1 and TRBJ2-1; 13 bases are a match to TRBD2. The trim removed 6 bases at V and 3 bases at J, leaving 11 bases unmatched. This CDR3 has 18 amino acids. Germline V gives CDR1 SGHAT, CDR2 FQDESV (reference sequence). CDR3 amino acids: CASRFTSGGAGFYNEQFF. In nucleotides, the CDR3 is TGTGCCAGCAGATTCACTAGCGGGGGGGCAGGTTTCTACAATGAGCAGTTCTTC.